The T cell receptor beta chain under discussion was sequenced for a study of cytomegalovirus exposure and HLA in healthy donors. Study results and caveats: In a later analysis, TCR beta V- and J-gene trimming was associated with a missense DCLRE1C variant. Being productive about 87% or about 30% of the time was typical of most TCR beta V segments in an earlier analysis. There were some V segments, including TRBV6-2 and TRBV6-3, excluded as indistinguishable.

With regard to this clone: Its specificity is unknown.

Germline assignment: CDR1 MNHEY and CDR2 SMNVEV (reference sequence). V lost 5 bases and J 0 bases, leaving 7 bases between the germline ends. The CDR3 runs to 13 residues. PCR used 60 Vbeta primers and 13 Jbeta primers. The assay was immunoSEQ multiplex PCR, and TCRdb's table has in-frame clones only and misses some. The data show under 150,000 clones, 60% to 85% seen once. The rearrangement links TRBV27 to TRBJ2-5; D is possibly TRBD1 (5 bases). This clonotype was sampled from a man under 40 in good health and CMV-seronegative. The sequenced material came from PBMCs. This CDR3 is CASSDRNQETQYF. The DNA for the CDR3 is TGTGCCAGCAGTGACAGAAACCAAGAGACCCAGTACTTC.